This T cell receptor (beta chain) appears in the sequencing data of a study of technical replicates of blood from several donors. Trimming took off 4 bases at V and 5 bases at J, with 27 bases between the two ends. Germline V gene data show CDR1 as LNHDA and CDR2 as SQIVND (reference sequence). This CDR3 contains 18 residues. This table comes from immunoSEQ multiplex PCR, and its TCRdb copy is limited to in-frame clones, with some not included. Of about 68,000 clones in the sample, roughly 97% were seen once. The chain couples TRBV19 to TRBJ2-7; weak D call: TRBD1 (5 bases). This sequence originates from a human donor in good health. Material for sequencing was T cells isolated from PBMCs. In DNA form, the CDR3 reads TGTGCCAGTAGTACCCACGTCCTCATCCAGGGTAAGGACGACGAGCAGTACTTC. Translated: CASSTHVLIQGKDDEQYF.